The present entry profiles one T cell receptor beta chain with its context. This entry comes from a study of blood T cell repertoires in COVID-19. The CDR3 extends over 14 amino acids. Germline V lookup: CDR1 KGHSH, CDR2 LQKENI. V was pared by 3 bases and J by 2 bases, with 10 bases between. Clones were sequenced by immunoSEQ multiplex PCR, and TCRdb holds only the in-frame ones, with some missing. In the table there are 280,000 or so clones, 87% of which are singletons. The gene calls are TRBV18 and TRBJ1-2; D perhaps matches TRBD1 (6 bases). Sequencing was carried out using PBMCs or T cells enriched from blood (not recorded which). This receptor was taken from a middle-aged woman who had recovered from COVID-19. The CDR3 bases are TGTGCCAGCTCACCGGACAGTGCGAACTATGGCTACACCTTC. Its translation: CASSPDSANYGYTF.